This passage covers 18 T cell receptor beta chains from one sample sequenced in a study of T cells in localized non-small cell lung cancer. Assay: immunoSEQ multiplex PCR; the TCRdb copy retains only in-frame clones and omits some. This table holds approximately 31,000 clones, 85% to 90% found once. The input for sequencing was peripheral blood, taken before any cancer treatment. The receptors stem from a female donor older than 55 with stage I lung adenocarcinoma.

This chain links TRBV9 with TRBJ2-5, with TRBD2 as a possible D gene (5 bases). V was clipped by 4 bases and J by 0 bases, with 13 bases between them. The CDR3 runs 15 residues. Germline assignment: CDR1 SGDLS and CDR2 YYNGEE. The CDR3 DNA reads as TGTGCCAGCAGCCCCCCAGGCGGGTACCAAGAGACCCAGTACTTC. This translates into CASSPPGGYQETQYF. The whole variable domain, filled in from reference TRBV9 and TRBJ2-5, reads DSGVTQTPKHLITATGQRVTLRCSPRSGDLSVYWYQQSLDQGLQFLIQYYNGEERAKGNILERFSAQQFPDLHSELNLSSLELGDSALYFCASSPPGGYQETQYFGPGTRLLVL.

The gene calls are TRBV19 and TRBJ2-6, with a possible D match to TRBD2 (5 bases). This CDR3 comprises 14 residues. V was clipped by 9 bases and J by 3 bases, with 12 bases between them. In germline, CDR1 is LNHDA, CDR2 SQIVND (reference sequence). CDR3 residues: CASLGSLGANVLTF. CDR3 DNA sequence: TGTGCCAGCCTAGGGAGCCTTGGGGCCAACGTCCTGACTTTC.

V usage is TRBV29-1 and J usage is TRBJ1-1, with D unresolved. The V gene lost 6 bases and the J gene lost 6 bases, with 8 bases spanning the gap. CDR1 and CDR2 from the germline V gene are SQVTM and ANQGSEA. The CDR3 consists of 10 residues. The CDR3 protein is CSVSDSEAFF. CDR3 bases: TGCAGCGTATCCGACTCTGAAGCTTTCTTT.

The chain links TRBV5-1 to TRBJ1-2, with D possibly matching TRBD1 (5 bases). Trimming cost V 10 bases and J 4 bases, with 17 bases left between them. The V gene's germline CDR1 is SGHRS and CDR2 YFSETQ. This CDR3 spans 13 amino acids. The CDR3 here is CAARDPRGYGYTF. For the CDR3, the DNA is TGCGCCGCCCGGGACCCAAGGGGCTATGGCTACACCTTC.

The chain has TRBV28 and TRBJ1-3; D call uncertain. Per germline, CDR1 MDHEN and CDR2 SYDVKM. The V end lost 5 bases, the J end lost 4 bases, and 9 bases lay between the germline ends. The CDR3 runs to 13 residues. CDR3 in amino acids: CASSGYPGNTIYF. The CDR3 DNA reads as TGTGCCAGCAGTGGGTACCCGGGAAACACCATATATTTT.

The chain couples TRBV7-9 to TRBJ1-1; D not certain. This CDR3 spans 13 amino acids. V shed 5 bases and J shed 1 base, with 8 bases lying between them. The germline V gene has CDR1 SEHNR and CDR2 FQNEAQ (reference sequence). The CDR3 region has the DNA TGTGCCAGCAGCCCCCCGGGGAACACTGAAGCTTTCTTT. Protein product: CASSPPGNTEAFF.

V gene TRBV23-1 combines with J gene TRBJ1-5; TRBD1 aligns across 7 bases. TRBV23-1 is reported as an ORF; its role is uncertain. The CDR3 consists of 17 residues. The junction had 5 bases not matched to a gene; V was cut back by 0 bases and J by 0 bases. The chain's CDR3 is CASSQSDRPYSNQPQHF. In nucleotides, the CDR3 is TGCGCCAGCAGTCAATCGGACAGGCCTTATAGCAATCAGCCCCAGCATTTT.

V and J are TRBV15 and TRBJ1-1; unclear D gene. V was cut by 2 bases and J by 1 base, with 5 bases left in between. The germline CDR1 and CDR2 sequences are LNHNV and YYDKDF (reference sequence). The CDR3 totals 13 residues. The CDR3 reads CATSRLQNTEAFF. The CDR3 bases are TGTGCCACCAGCAGACTACAGAACACTGAAGCTTTCTTT. The whole variable domain, remainder taken from reference TRBV15 and TRBJ1-1, is DAMVIQNPRYQVTQFGKPVTLSCSQTLNHNVMYWYQQKSSQAPKLLFHYYDKDFNNEADTPDNFQSRRPNTSFCFLDIRSPGLGDTAMYLCATSRLQNTEAFFGQGTRLTVV.

The CDR3 protein is CASSLLAGDPGELFF. In DNA, the CDR3 is TGTGCCAGTAGTCTGCTAGCGGGAGACCCCGGGGAGCTGTTTTTT. The V gene is TRBV19, the J gene TRBJ2-2; 10 bases agree with TRBD2. Germline CDR1 and CDR2: LNHDA and SQIVND (reference sequence). The CDR3 sequence is 15 residues long. The V and J ends lost 5 bases and 6 bases, in that order; junction bases with no gene match: 6.

The rearrangement links TRBV2 to TRBJ1-2, with a weak D call TRBD1 (5 bases). Per the germline V gene, CDR1 is SNHLY and CDR2 is FYNNEI. V dropped 3 bases and J dropped 4 bases, with 9 bases sitting between them. CDR3 size: 13 residues. This chain's CDR3 is CASSEAGPYGYTF. The CDR3, as DNA: TGTGCCAGCAGTGAGGCAGGGCCCTATGGCTACACCTTC. The whole variable domain, remainder taken from reference TRBV2 and TRBJ1-2, is EPEVTQTPSHQVTQMGQEVILRCVPISNHLYFYWYRQILGQKVEFLVSFYNNEISEKSEIFDDQFSVERPDGSNFTLKIRSTKLEDSAMYFCASSEAGPYGYTFGSGTRLTVV.

This clone was seen a handful of times. J is TRBJ2-5 and V is TRBV9; 9 bases map to TRBD2. Germline CDR1 and CDR2: SGDLS and YYNGEE. This CDR3 contains 15 residues. Trimming cost V 3 bases and J 5 bases; bases outside gene matches: 8. CDR3 nucleotides: TGTGCCAGCAGCGCGCTTAGCGGGAGTGGGGAGACCCAGTACTTC. This gives the protein CASSALSGSGETQYF.

The chain is built from TRBV7-9 and TRBJ2-2; D is perhaps TRBD2 (5 bases). This CDR3 is built from 12 residues. V lost 5 bases and J 7 bases, leaving 8 bases between the germline ends. Per germline, CDR1 SEHNR and CDR2 FQNEAQ (reference sequence). The CDR3 here is CASSAAGGELFF. CDR3 nucleotides: TGTGCCAGCAGCGCGGCGGGCGGGGAGCTGTTTTTT.

Points on this clone: The CDR3 does not close with the conserved phenylalanine or tryptophan, likely indicating a read error. The V and J genes are TRBV7-8 and TRBJ1-2, with no clear D. Looked up from germline, CDR1 is SGHVS and CDR2 is FQNEAQ. The V end was cut by 1 base, the J end by 7 bases, with 10 bases between. CDR3 length: 13 amino acids. This chain's CDR3 is CASSLDRWSGYTL. In DNA form, the CDR3 reads TGTGCCAGCAGCTTAGACCGCTGGAGTGGCTACACCCTC.

The V and J genes are TRBV7-8 and TRBJ1-1; no firm D call. The CDR3 has 14 residues. Germline CDR1 reads SGHVS; CDR2 reads FQNEAQ. The germline V and J ends were trimmed by 1 base and 1 base, with 7 bases remaining between them. The CDR3 is CASSLVSGNTEAFF. The CDR3 nucleotides are TGTGCCAGCAGCTTAGTGTCAGGGAACACTGAAGCTTTCTTT.

The chain links TRBV7-2 to TRBJ2-6; a possible D gene is TRBD1 (6 bases). V lost 2 bases to trimming and J lost 4 bases, with 9 bases between them. Germline CDR1 reads SGHTA; CDR2 reads FQGNSA. CDR3 length: 15 residues. CDR3 DNA sequence: TGTGCCAGCAGCTTACAGGGGAACGGGGCCAACGTCCTGACTTTC. This codes for CASSLQGNGANVLTF.

V is TRBV18 and J is TRBJ2-1; no definite D call. V lost 4 bases to trimming and J lost 4 bases, with 14 bases between them. Germline CDR1 and CDR2: KGHSH and LQKENI. This CDR3 is built from 15 residues. DNA for the CDR3: TGTGCCAGCTCACAGGAGTTGGCGGTATACAATGAGCAGTTCTTC. It codes for CASSQELAVYNEQFF. Filled out from reference TRBV18 and TRBJ2-1, the complete variable domain reads NAGVMQNPRHLVRRRGQEARLRCSPMKGHSHVYWYRQLPEEGLKFMVYLQKENIIDESGMPKERFSAEFPKEGPSILRIQQVVRGDSAAYFCASSQELAVYNEQFFGPGTRLTVL.

This clone has more than one count but fewer than ten. The V call is TRBV5-1, the J call TRBJ2-2; D ambiguous. Germline V gives CDR1 SGHRS, CDR2 YFSETQ. CDR3 length equals 15 residues. The ends were cut back, 2 bases at V and 6 bases at J, with 14 bases in the middle. CDR3 DNA: TGCGCCAGCAGCTTTGGGCAGCCGGACCCCGGGGAGCTGTTTTTT. Translating it yields CASSFGQPDPGELFF. Filled out from reference TRBV5-1 and TRBJ2-2, the complete variable domain reads KAGVTQTPRYLIKTRGQQVTLSCSPISGHRSVSWYQQTPGQGLQFLFEYFSETQRNKGNFPGRFSGRQFSNSRSEMNVSTLELGDSALYLCASSFGQPDPGELFFGEGSRLTVL.

There are a few counts of this clone. This chain links TRBV7-3 with TRBJ1-1, with D maybe TRBD1 (5 bases). Trimming took off 1 base at V and 7 bases at J, with 13 bases between the two ends. CDR1 is SGHTA, CDR2 FQGTGA, per germline. The CDR3 sequence is 14 residues long. The CDR3 DNA is TGTGCCAGCAGCTTAAGGGCCGGGGACGGTGAAGCTTTCTTT. Its protein is CASSLRAGDGEAFF.